The entry below describes one T cell receptor (beta chain). No antigen is known for it. Profiled with immunoSEQ multiplex PCR; TCRdb holds only in-frame clones, not every one. The sample shows millions of clones, roughly nine tenths of them seen only once. This specimen comes from a study of shared clonotypes between healthy human individuals. Study-level background: CD4 naive cells filled three plates per donor, CD4 memory three, CD8 naive two and CD8 memory one.

Trimming removed 2 bases at V and 6 bases at J, with 7 bases between. The CDR3 loop spans 13 amino acids. Germline values: CDR1 MNHEY, CDR2 SVGAGI. Findings of the study overall: Compared with memory subsets, naive subsets generally had larger estimated richness.

This chain links TRBV6-5 with TRBJ2-2; D is unresolved. The receptor comes from a man younger than 35 in good health. Input material: naive CD4+ T cells sorted from blood. Subset of the sample: CD45RA+ positively selected. The chain's CDR3 is CASSYPNAGELFF. The CDR3 nucleotides are TGTGCCAGCAGTTACCCAAACGCCGGGGAGCTGTTTTTT.